The table lists the clone carrying this T cell receptor beta chain with a few counts. The antigen is not known. CDR1 is GTSNPN and CDR2 is SVGIG in the germline V gene (reference sequence). Trimming removed 2 bases from V and 6 bases from J, with 11 bases in between. The CDR3 is made up of 13 amino acids. This sample is part of a study of shared clonotypes between healthy human individuals. Regarding the study as a whole: The sampled material consisted only of blood, and tissue repertoires are likely to differ.

Only in-frame clones appear in the TCRdb table, and some are missing; sequencing was by immunoSEQ multiplex PCR. Among hundreds of thousands of clones listed, roughly 80% were seen once. The sample comprised PBMCs. The chain links TRBV30 to TRBJ1-5; D might be TRBD1 (6 bases). This clonotype was sampled from a woman in her 40s in good health. Some clones in this sample may be carry-over from other donors' samples. CDR3 coding DNA: TGTGCCTGGAGTAGGGGGACGGGTCAGCCCCAGCATTTT. Its translation is CAWSRGTGQPQHF.